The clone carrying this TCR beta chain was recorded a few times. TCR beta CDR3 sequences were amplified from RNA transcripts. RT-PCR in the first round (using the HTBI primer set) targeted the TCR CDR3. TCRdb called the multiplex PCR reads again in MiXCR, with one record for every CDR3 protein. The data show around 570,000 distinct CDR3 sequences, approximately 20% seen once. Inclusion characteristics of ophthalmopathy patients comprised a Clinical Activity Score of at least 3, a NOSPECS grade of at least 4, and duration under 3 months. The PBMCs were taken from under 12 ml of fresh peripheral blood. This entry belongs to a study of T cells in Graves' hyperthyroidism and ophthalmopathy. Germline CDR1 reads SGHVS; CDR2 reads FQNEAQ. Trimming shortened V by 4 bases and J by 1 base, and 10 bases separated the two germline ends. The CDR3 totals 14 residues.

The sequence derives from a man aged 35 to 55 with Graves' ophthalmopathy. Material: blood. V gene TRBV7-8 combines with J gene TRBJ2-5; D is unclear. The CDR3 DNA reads TGTGCCAGCAGCTGGCGAACGATCCAAGAGACCCAGTACTTC. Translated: CASSWRTIQETQYF.